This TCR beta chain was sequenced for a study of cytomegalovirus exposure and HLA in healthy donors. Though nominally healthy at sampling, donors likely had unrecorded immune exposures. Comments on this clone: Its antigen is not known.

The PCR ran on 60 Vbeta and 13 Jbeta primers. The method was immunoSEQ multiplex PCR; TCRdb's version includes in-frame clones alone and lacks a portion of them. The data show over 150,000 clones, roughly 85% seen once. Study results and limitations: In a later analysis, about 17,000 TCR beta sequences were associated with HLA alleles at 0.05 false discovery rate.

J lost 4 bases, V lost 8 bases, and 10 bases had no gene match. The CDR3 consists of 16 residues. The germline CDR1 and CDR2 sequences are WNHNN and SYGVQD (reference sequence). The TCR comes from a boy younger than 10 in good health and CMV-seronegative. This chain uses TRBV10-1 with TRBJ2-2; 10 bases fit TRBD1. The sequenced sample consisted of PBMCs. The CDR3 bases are TGCGCCAGCGGGACTCCGGGACAGGGGATCACCGGGGAGCTGTTTTTT. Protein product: CASGTPGQGITGELFF.